These 27 T cell receptor beta chains were sequenced from one sample in a study of blood T cell repertoires in COVID-19 (dated by TCRdb to the early 2020s). Library generation was performed with the immunoSEQ multiplex PCR assay. TCRdb mirrors the immuneACCESS table, restricted to in-frame sequences. Some clones are absent from its copies; in checked studies, under half trace to an unresolved V gene, and the reason for the others is unknown. For this sample there are 200,000 or so clones; about nine tenths appear just once. The top ten clonotypes cover less than 8% of the sample. Sequenced: PBMCs or T cells enriched from blood (not recorded which). The origin of the receptors is a man aged 30 to 45 in a cohort exposed to, infected with or recovered from COVID-19 (not recorded which).

The chain couples TRBV4-1 to TRBJ1-2; 11 bases map to TRBD1. V lost 1 base, J lost 6 bases, and 13 bases stayed unmatched. The CDR3 length is 18 residues. CDR1 and CDR2 from the germline V gene are MGHRA and YSYEKL. The CDR3 nucleotides are TGCGCCAGCAGCCAAGGTGGACAGGGGGCGTCCACAGTCGATGGCTACACCTTC. Amino acids: CASSQGGQGASTVDGYTF.

The rearrangement links TRBV19 to TRBJ2-7; 15 bases fit TRBD2. V trimming: 8 bases; J trimming: 3 bases; junction bases outside the gene matches: 20. Germline lookup yields CDR1 LNHDA and CDR2 SQIVND (reference sequence). There are 20 residues in the CDR3. CDR3 region: CASSKRPGLAGGLTGYEQYF. The CDR3 DNA reads as TGTGCCAGTTCGAAACGACCGGGACTAGCGGGAGGCTTGACAGGCTACGAGCAGTACTTC.

The chain uses TRBV11-2 and TRBJ2-7; TRBD2 agrees at 13 bases. CDR3 length: 17 amino acids. The ends lost 4 bases at V and 6 bases at J; junction bases unmatched: 12. The germline V gene encodes CDR1 SGHAT and CDR2 FQNNGV. The CDR3 here is CASSSPIRLAGGPEQYF. CDR3 nucleotides: TGTGCCAGCAGCTCCCCTATAAGACTAGCGGGAGGACCCGAGCAGTACTTC.

The rearrangement uses TRBV29-1 and TRBJ2-7; 7 bases agree with TRBD2. This CDR3 has 16 residues. V was pared by 6 bases and J by 3 bases, with 17 bases of the junction left unmatched. Germline CDR1 SQVTM, CDR2 ANQGSEA. Here the CDR3 reads CSVPFESGRGYYEQYF. CDR3 DNA: TGCAGCGTCCCCTTCGAGTCTGGGCGGGGGTACTACGAGCAGTACTTC.

This clone was picked up many times. The chain couples TRBV7-3 to TRBJ2-3, with 7 bases fitting TRBD2. Germline-derived CDR1 and CDR2 are SGHTA and FQGTGA. Trimming at V came to 8 bases and at J to 4 bases, leaving 6 bases not matched to a gene. The CDR3 is 13 amino acids. Written as DNA, the CDR3 is TGTGCCAGCGGAAGGGAGGGCGCAGATACGCAGTATTTT. This sequence encodes CASGREGADTQYF.

The chain uses TRBV28 and TRBJ2-5; tentatively, D is TRBD2 (6 bases). The CDR3 spans 17 residues. CDR1 is MDHEN, CDR2 SYDVKM, per germline. The CDR3 sequence: CASLPVDGWGGQETQYF. Written as DNA, the CDR3 is TGTGCTAGCCTCCCCGTGGATGGCTGGGGAGGCCAAGAGACCCAGTACTTC.

In its sample, this clone was seen once. V gene TRBV12-3 or TRBV12-4 combines with J gene TRBJ1-1; unclear D gene. Trimming took off 3 bases at V and 5 bases at J, with 10 bases between the two ends. CDR3 length equals 13 residues. CDR3: CASSLSGRTEAFF. The CDR3 nucleotides read TGTGCCAGCAGTTTGTCGGGGAGGACTGAAGCTTTCTTT.

The chain joins TRBV28 to TRBJ2-6; D gene uncertain. The CDR3 runs to 19 residues. V was pared by 2 bases and J by 2 bases, with 19 bases between. Germline V gene sequence: CDR1 MDHEN, CDR2 SYDVKM. The CDR3 is CASSLRRQSFRAGANVLTF. The CDR3 bases are TGTGCCAGCAGTTTACGGCGCCAAAGCTTTCGGGCTGGGGCCAACGTCCTGACTTTC.

The chain recombines TRBV6-5 with TRBJ2-5, with D perhaps matching TRBD2 (6 bases). Trimming removed 2 bases at V and 2 bases at J, with 9 bases between. The V gene's germline CDR1 is MNHEY and CDR2 SVGAGI. The CDR3 spans 14 residues. CDR3 DNA: TGTGCCAGCAGTTACGAGGGACTTCAAGAGACCCAGTACTTC. Translated, it gives CASSYEGLQETQYF.

The chain joins TRBV10-2 to TRBJ1-1; D is possibly TRBD1 (5 bases). Germline V gene data show CDR1 as WSHSY and CDR2 as SAAADI. Trimming shortened V by 6 bases and J by 3 bases, and 17 bases separated the two germline ends. CDR3 length: 15 residues. CDR3 protein: CASSPTESGDTEAFF. In nucleotides, the CDR3 is TGCGCCAGCAGCCCGACAGAATCTGGGGACACTGAAGCTTTCTTT.

A single count supports this clone. This sequence joins TRBV27 and TRBJ2-2; TRBD1 might be the D (6 bases). Trimming left V 7 bases short and J 4 bases short, with 13 bases between. CDR3 length: 14 residues. Germline V lookup: CDR1 MNHEY, CDR2 SMNVEV (reference sequence). CDR3 residues: CASMRQDLTGELFF. The CDR3 coding sequence is TGTGCCAGCATGAGACAGGACCTCACCGGGGAGCTGTTTTTT.

The CDR3 nucleotides are TGTGCCACCAGCAGAGACCCCAGCGGGAGAGAAAATGAGCAGTTCTTC. Amino acids: CATSRDPSGRENEQFF. The V and J genes are TRBV15 and TRBJ2-1, with 8 bases matching TRBD2. The V gene's germline CDR1 is LNHNV and CDR2 YYDKDF (reference sequence). J lost 7 bases, V lost 0 bases, and 8 bases had no gene match. There are 16 residues in the CDR3.

The CDR3 spells CASSVTGTGTYEQYF. The DNA of the CDR3 is TGTGCCAGCAGCGTTACCGGGACAGGGACCTACGAGCAGTACTTC. V is TRBV9 and J is TRBJ2-7; TRBD1 agrees at 9 bases. CDR1 SGDLS and CDR2 YYNGEE come from the germline V gene. V dropped 2 bases and J dropped 2; count of bases not matched to a gene: 5. The CDR3 is 15 residues long.

The V call is TRBV7-4, the J call TRBJ1-5; D is ambiguous. Trimming removed 5 bases at V and 1 base at J, with 12 bases between. Germline V CDR1 and CDR2: SGHVT, SQSDAQ. CDR3 length: 15 residues. CDR3 in amino acids: CASSPSRRSNQPQHF. CDR3 nucleotides: TGTGCCAGCAGCCCCTCGCGGCGGAGCAATCAGCCCCAGCATTTT.

The DNA for the CDR3 is TGTGCCAGCAGTCGGACAGTTTATGATGGCTACACCTTC. This encodes CASSRTVYDGYTF. The chain carries TRBV6-2 or TRBV6-3 and TRBJ1-2; TRBD1 is a possible D gene (6 bases). Germline lookup yields CDR1 MNHEY and CDR2 SVGEGT. Trimming pared 5 bases from V and 6 bases from J, leaving 13 bases between. The CDR3 extends over 13 amino acids.

This chain's CDR3 is CASSPDSMNNEQFF. The CDR3 bases are TGTGCCAGCAGTCCGGACAGCATGAACAATGAGCAGTTCTTC. The chain is built from TRBV28 and TRBJ2-1, with D possibly TRBD1 on 6 matching bases. Germline values: CDR1 MDHEN, CDR2 SYDVKM. The V end lost 5 bases, the J end lost 5 bases, and 13 bases lay between the germline ends. The CDR3 is made up of 14 amino acids.

The chain combines TRBV25-1 with TRBJ2-7; D is unclear. V dropped 5 bases and J dropped 2 bases, with 4 bases sitting between them. The CDR3 consists of 11 residues. In germline, CDR1 is MGHDK, CDR2 SYGVNS. The CDR3 bases are TGTGCCAGCAGTTCAGCCTACGAGCAGTACTTC. Protein sequence: CASSSAYEQYF.

This clone was counted once. The chain combines TRBV5-6 with TRBJ2-7; 7 positions match TRBD2. The CDR3 covers 16 residues. The ends lost 4 bases at V and 7 bases at J; junction bases unmatched: 17. The germline gives CDR1 SGHDT, CDR2 YYEEEE. In DNA, the CDR3 is TGTGCCAGCAGCACCTCGGGCGGGAGAGTCTCTGGGGAGCAGTACTTC. Translating it yields CASSTSGGRVSGEQYF.

The rearrangement links TRBV27 to TRBJ1-2, with TRBD1 matching over 9 bases. J gave up 6 bases and V 3 bases, and 2 bases lay outside the gene matches. The germline V gene encodes CDR1 MNHEY and CDR2 SMNVEV (reference sequence). CDR3 length: 13 residues. The CDR3, as DNA: TGTGCCAGCAGTTTCAACAGGGGGCATGGCTACACCTTC. It is translated as CASSFNRGHGYTF.

The rearrangement links TRBV5-1 to TRBJ2-7; D might be TRBD2 (6 bases). Trimming shortened V by 5 bases and J by 0 bases, and 18 bases separated the two germline ends. CDR1 and CDR2 (germline): SGHRS, YFSETQ. The CDR3 has 16 amino acids. The CDR3 loop is CASRWGPSETSYEQYF. Written as DNA, the CDR3 is TGCGCCAGCAGATGGGGTCCTAGCGAAACCTCCTACGAGCAGTACTTC.

CDR3 loop: CASSRDIYNEQFF. DNA of the CDR3: TGTGCCAGCAGCAGGGACATTTACAATGAGCAGTTCTTC. The chain uses TRBV7-2 and TRBJ2-1; TRBD1 is a possible D gene (6 bases). Germline V CDR1 and CDR2: SGHTA, FQGNSA. Trimming removed 5 bases from V and 4 bases from J, with 9 bases in between. CDR3 length equals 13 residues.

CDR3 nucleotides: TGTGCCAGCAGCTTAGAATCCTTCTCCTACGAGCAGTACTTC. Translating it yields CASSLESFSYEQYF. The V and J genes are TRBV7-2 and TRBJ2-7, with D uncertain. The CDR3 contains 14 residues. The ends were cut back, 1 base at V and 0 bases at J, with 7 bases in the middle. Germline lookup yields CDR1 SGHTA and CDR2 FQGNSA.

V gene TRBV28 combines with J gene TRBJ1-1; no clear D gene. The CDR3 is made up of 13 amino acids. V was shortened by 5 bases and J by 3 bases, with 10 bases between the two germline ends. Germline V CDR1 and CDR2: MDHEN, SYDVKM. CDR3 protein: CASSPRLYTEAFF. The CDR3 DNA reads TGTGCCAGCAGTCCTCGGTTGTACACTGAAGCTTTCTTT.

The chain combines TRBV7-6 with TRBJ2-6; 7 bases fit TRBD2. The V gene's germline CDR1 is SGHVS and CDR2 FNYEAQ. With V trimmed by 0 bases and J by 0 bases, 2 bases remained unmatched. The CDR3 covers 17 residues. This CDR3 is CASSLAGRGSGANVLTF. Here the CDR3 DNA reads TGTGCCAGCAGCTTAGCAGGGAGGGGCTCTGGGGCCAACGTCCTGACTTTC.

The V and J genes are TRBV6-2 or TRBV6-3 and TRBJ1-5; no clear D. CDR1 and CDR2 from the germline V gene are MNHEY and SVGEGT. V was trimmed by 3 bases and J by 1 base, leaving 7 bases between them. The CDR3 has 14 residues. The CDR3 spells CASSYLASNQPQHF. As DNA, the CDR3 is TGTGCCAGCAGTTATTTAGCAAGCAATCAGCCCCAGCATTTT.

The V call is TRBV2, the J call TRBJ1-5; D is perhaps TRBD1 (5 bases). The CDR3 is 14 residues long. V was shortened by 4 bases and J by 5 bases, with 12 bases between the two germline ends. Germline CDR1 and CDR2: SNHLY and FYNNEI. The CDR3 DNA is TGTGCCAGCAGTGGGTACAGGACCCATCAGCCCCAGCATTTT. This translates into CASSGYRTHQPQHF.

The genes are TRBV7-9 and TRBJ2-7; 9 bases line up with TRBD1. CDR3 size: 14 residues. Germline V gives CDR1 SEHNR, CDR2 FQNEAQ (reference sequence). The trim removed 5 bases at V and 9 bases at J, leaving 11 bases unmatched. The CDR3 nucleotides are TGTGCCAGCAGCCCACAGGGACAGGGCCGAGGGCAGTACTTC. This gives the protein CASSPQGQGRGQYF.